A selection of T cell receptor beta chains follows, all from one sample in a study of T cell repertoires in cytomegalovirus infection. These receptors' antigens are unknown. TCRdb processed the reads anew with MiXCR; each CDR3 protein has one entry. The data hold tens of thousands of distinct CDR3 sequences, with roughly 20% observed a single time. The sequences come from CD8+ T cells from cultured PBMCs, collected from culture after CMV antigen stimulation. The receptors come from a human donor in good health (CMV status not recorded). Some clones in this sample may be carry-over from other donors' samples. CDR3s include the opening cysteine and the closing phenylalanine or tryptophan. Each record gives: clone size, J gene, D gene, V gene, CDR3 DNA, CDR3 protein. The D gene is left open where the match is weak. Clone size is shown for a subset of rows, as once, few, many or a class of expanded clone.

clone size: NA
J gene: TRBJ1-1
D gene: NA
V gene: TRBV7-9
CDR3 DNA: TGTGCCAGCAGCTTAAACCCCGGACGGGGAGAGGCCACTGAAGCTTTCTTT
CDR3 protein: CASSLNPGRGEATEAFF

clone size: NA
J gene: TRBJ2-1
D gene: TRBD2
V gene: TRBV12-3/TRBV12-4
CDR3 DNA: TGTGCCAGCAATCCAGCGGGGACCTACAATGAGCAGTTCTTC
CDR3 protein: CASNPAGTYNEQFF

clone size: NA
J gene: TRBJ1-1
D gene: TRBD1
V gene: TRBV7-6
CDR3 DNA: TGTGCCAGCAGCCTAAGGGGGCACACTGAAGCTTTCTTT
CDR3 protein: CASSLRGHTEAFF

clone size: NA
J gene: TRBJ2-3
D gene: NA
V gene: TRBV7-6
CDR3 DNA: TGTGCCAGCAGCTTAGTGTACGGTAGCACAGATACGCAGTATTTT
CDR3 protein: CASSLVYGSTDTQYF

clone size: NA
J gene: TRBJ2-1
D gene: NA
V gene: TRBV11-2
CDR3 DNA: TGTGCCAGCAGCTTCCAGAATGAGCAGTTCTTC
CDR3 protein: CASSFQNEQFF

clone size: NA
J gene: TRBJ1-5
D gene: NA
V gene: TRBV6-2/TRBV6-3
CDR3 DNA: TGTGCCAGCAGTTATCTTTCGGGGGATCAGCCCCAGCATTTT
CDR3 protein: CASSYLSGDQPQHF

clone size: few
J gene: TRBJ1-4
D gene: NA
V gene: TRBV7-8
CDR3 DNA: TGTGCCAGCAGCTTCCTGAGGGCTAATAATGAAAAACTGTTTTTT
CDR3 protein: CASSFLRANNEKLFF

clone size: NA
J gene: TRBJ2-1
D gene: NA
V gene: TRBV25-1
CDR3 DNA: TGTGCCAGCAGTGCTAGGGGACGGGGGAATGAGCAGTTCTTC
CDR3 protein: CASSARGRGNEQFF

clone size: many
J gene: TRBJ2-7
D gene: NA
V gene: TRBV5-1
CDR3 DNA: TGCGCCAGCAGCTTCGCGGGGTACGAGCAGTACTTC
CDR3 protein: CASSFAGYEQYF

clone size: few
J gene: TRBJ1-5
D gene: NA
V gene: TRBV7-2
CDR3 DNA: TGTGCCAGCAGTCTTCGGGGTGATAATCAGCCCCAGCATTTT
CDR3 protein: CASSLRGDNQPQHF

clone size: few
J gene: TRBJ1-1
D gene: NA
V gene: TRBV7-9
CDR3 DNA: TGTGCCAGCAGCCCGACCGCAGGGTTGACTGAAGCTTTCTTT
CDR3 protein: CASSPTAGLTEAFF

clone size: NA
J gene: TRBJ1-4
D gene: NA
V gene: TRBV7-9
CDR3 DNA: TGTGCCAGCAGCCCCCCCGGGGGTCAACGGGAAAAACTGTTTTTT
CDR3 protein: CASSPPGGQREKLFF

clone size: few
J gene: TRBJ1-2
D gene: NA
V gene: TRBV27
CDR3 DNA: TGTGCCAGCAGTTTATCCGTCACATATGGCTACACCTTC
CDR3 protein: CASSLSVTYGYTF

clone size: NA
J gene: TRBJ1-4
D gene: NA
V gene: TRBV4-1
CDR3 DNA: TGCGCCAGCAGCCAAGATCAGGGGATGGATGAAAAACTGTTTTTT
CDR3 protein: CASSQDQGMDEKLFF

clone size: few
J gene: TRBJ1-2
D gene: TRBD1
V gene: TRBV7-2
CDR3 DNA: TGTGCCAGCAGCTCCGTCGGGACAGGGCGGGATGGCTACACCTTC
CDR3 protein: CASSSVGTGRDGYTF

clone size: NA
J gene: TRBJ2-1
D gene: TRBD1
V gene: TRBV6-1
CDR3 DNA: TGTGCCAGCGACAGGGGTCAAGTTGGTCGGGAGCAGTTCTTC
CDR3 protein: CASDRGQVGREQFF

clone size: NA
J gene: TRBJ2-7
D gene: NA
V gene: TRBV12-3/TRBV12-4
CDR3 DNA: TGTGCCAGCAGTGGCGGGCTAAGCTCCTACGAGCAGTACTTC
CDR3 protein: CASSGGLSSYEQYF

clone size: few
J gene: TRBJ2-7
D gene: NA
V gene: TRBV27
CDR3 DNA: TGTGCCAGCAGTCCCGTCGACGCTCGATCCTACGAGCAGTACTTC
CDR3 protein: CASSPVDARSYEQYF

clone size: NA
J gene: TRBJ2-2
D gene: NA
V gene: TRBV30
CDR3 DNA: TGTGCCTGGAAAAAAATCACCGGGGAGCTGTTTTTT
CDR3 protein: CAWKKITGELFF

clone size: NA
J gene: TRBJ2-1
D gene: NA
V gene: TRBV7-9
CDR3 DNA: TGTGCCAGCAGCTTAGCGGAGGGGCCGAGGAATGAGCAGTTCTTC
CDR3 protein: CASSLAEGPRNEQFF

clone size: few
J gene: TRBJ1-2
D gene: TRBD1
V gene: TRBV9
CDR3 DNA: TGTGCCAGCAGCGGACTTGGGACAGGCCCGCTAGTTTATGGCTACACCTTC
CDR3 protein: CASSGLGTGPLVYGYTF

clone size: NA
J gene: TRBJ1-6
D gene: NA
V gene: TRBV28
CDR3 DNA: TGTGCCAGCAGTTACGAGGGGAGCTATTCACCCCTCCACTTT
CDR3 protein: CASSYEGSYSPLHF

clone size: NA
J gene: TRBJ2-3
D gene: NA
V gene: TRBV4-3
CDR3 DNA: TGCGCCAGCAGCCAAGCAAGGGGTACAGATACGCAGTATTTT
CDR3 protein: CASSQARGTDTQYF

clone size: few
J gene: TRBJ2-2
D gene: NA
V gene: TRBV7-6
CDR3 DNA: TGTGCCAGCAGCCGTAGTGGCACCGGGGAGCTGTTTTTT
CDR3 protein: CASSRSGTGELFF

clone size: NA
J gene: TRBJ1-2
D gene: TRBD1
V gene: TRBV11-2
CDR3 DNA: TGTGCCAGCAGCCAAGGGACAGGCCCCCCAAATGGCTACACCTTC
CDR3 protein: CASSQGTGPPNGYTF

clone size: NA
J gene: TRBJ2-5
D gene: TRBD2
V gene: TRBV4-1
CDR3 DNA: TGCGCCAGCAGCCAATTGGGGGGGGAAGGTGGCCAAGAGACCCAGTACTTC
CDR3 protein: CASSQLGGEGGQETQYF

clone size: NA
J gene: TRBJ2-7
D gene: NA
V gene: TRBV7-8
CDR3 DNA: TGTGCCAGCAGCGTTCGAGGGGAACAGTACTTC
CDR3 protein: CASSVRGEQYF

clone size: NA
J gene: TRBJ2-7
D gene: NA
V gene: TRBV20-1
CDR3 DNA: TGCAGTGCTAGGGGAAGTTCCTACGAGCAGTACTTC
CDR3 protein: CSARGSSYEQYF

clone size: NA
J gene: TRBJ1-4
D gene: NA
V gene: TRBV7-2
CDR3 DNA: TGTGCCAGCAGCTTAAGTGGCGGGGCTAATGAAAAACTGTTTTTT
CDR3 protein: CASSLSGGANEKLFF

clone size: NA
J gene: TRBJ2-7
D gene: TRBD1
V gene: TRBV4-1
CDR3 DNA: TGCGCCAGCAACCAAGATGAGGGGGCCTTCTACGAGCAGTACTTC
CDR3 protein: CASNQDEGAFYEQYF